The clone carrying this T cell receptor beta chain was counted only a few times. Together with a sample-barcoded 5' primer, a J-beta primer mix was included in a second PCR lasting about 6 to 11 cycles. Every sample returned 2.5 million or more CDR3-containing paired-end reads. TCRdb processed the 5' RACE reads anew with MiXCR; each CDR3 protein has one entry. The repertoire holds 1.5 million to 2 million distinct CDR3 sequences, with almost 35% as singletons. The data originate from a study of blood T cells in healthy people across ages. Healthy Caucasian individuals from Russia aged about 6 to 90 served as donors. The CDR3 covers 13 residues. Per the germline V gene, CDR1 is SGHRS and CDR2 is YFSETQ. V shed 4 bases, J shed 9 bases, and the junction held 5 bases outside the gene matches.

The receptor was derived from a woman aged 30 to 39 in good health. This chain connects TRBV5-1 to TRBJ2-1; 9 bases agree with TRBD1. The sequenced material came from blood. CDR3 in DNA: TGCGCCAGCAGCCCACAGGGGGCAGGTGAGCAGTTCTTC. It translates to CASSPQGAGEQFF.